The 28 T cell receptor beta chains in this list originate from one sample, sequenced in a study of cytomegalovirus exposure and HLA in healthy donors. Researchers ran the PCR with 60 Vbeta and 13 Jbeta primers. Clones were sequenced by immunoSEQ multiplex PCR, and TCRdb holds only the in-frame ones, with some missing. Among more than 100,000 clones listed, approximately 82% were seen once. The source material was PBMCs. The receptor source for this set is a man aged 35 to 55 in good health and CMV-seronegative.

There are a few counts of this clone. J is TRBJ1-2 and V is TRBV4-1, with D maybe TRBD1 (6 bases). From germline, CDR1 is MGHRA and CDR2 YSYEKL. V shed 3 bases and J shed 2 bases, with 10 bases lying between them. This CDR3 spans 14 amino acids. CDR3 protein: CASSQQDRNYGYTF. CDR3 coding DNA: TGCGCCAGCAGCCAGCAGGACAGAAACTATGGCTACACCTTC.

The genes are TRBV7-2 and TRBJ2-7; no reliable D call. Germline assignment: CDR1 SGHTA and CDR2 FQGNSA. The V end lost 5 bases, the J end lost 2 bases, and 10 bases lay between the germline ends. This CDR3 contains 13 residues. The CDR3, as DNA: TGTGCCAGCAGCGAGGTGTCCGCCTACGAGCAGTACTTC. It specifies CASSEVSAYEQYF. Using reference TRBV7-2 and TRBJ2-7 for the parts outside the CDR3, the full variable domain is GAGVSQSPSNKVTEKGKDVELRCDPISGHTALYWYRQSLGQGLEFLIYFQGNSAPDKSGLPSDRFSAERTGGSVSTLTIQRTQQEDSAVYLCASSEVSAYEQYFGPGTRLTVT.

A few counts support this clone. The chain employs TRBV4-3 and TRBJ1-3; D is ambiguous. The CDR3 contains 15 residues. Trimming left V 0 bases short and J 2 bases short, with 8 bases between. Germline V gene data show CDR1 as LGHNA and CDR2 as YSLEER. The CDR3 bases are TGCGCCAGCAGCCAAGATTTCAGTACTGGAAACACCATATATTTT. It yields the protein CASSQDFSTGNTIYF.

The chain couples TRBV7-2 to TRBJ2-3, with 16 bases fitting TRBD2. The V and J ends lost 5 bases and 3 bases, in that order; junction bases with no gene match: 8. This CDR3 has 18 amino acids. Germline V gene sequence: CDR1 SGHTA, CDR2 FQGNSA. The CDR3 coding sequence is TGTGCCAGCAGCCCCTTGGGGACTAGCGGGGGGGTTACAGATACGCAGTATTTT. Its translation is CASSPLGTSGGVTDTQYF.

The chain couples TRBV10-3 to TRBJ1-3, with D possibly matching TRBD1 (5 bases). CDR1 is ENHRY and CDR2 is SYGVKD in the germline V gene. Trimming pared 2 bases from V and 0 bases from J, leaving 14 bases between. This CDR3 is 17 amino acids long. The CDR3 DNA sequence: TGTGCCATCAGTGAGACAACGGGGGGTTACTCTGGAAACACCATATATTTT. Translation: CAISETTGGYSGNTIYF.

The chain is built from TRBV19 and TRBJ2-1, with 10 bases matching TRBD2. CDR3 length: 15 residues. Germline CDR1 reads LNHDA; CDR2 reads SQIVND (reference sequence). The V and J ends lost 3 bases and 7 bases, in that order; junction bases with no gene match: 6. CDR3 DNA sequence: TGTGCCAGTAGTATCGGCCTAGCGGGGGAAAATGAGCAGTTCTTC. Its protein is CASSIGLAGENEQFF.

The chain has TRBV5-4 and TRBJ2-1; the D gene is possibly TRBD2 (5 bases). The CDR3 is 12 residues long. Germline CDR1 and CDR2: SGHNT and YYREEE (reference sequence). Trimming removed 2 bases at V and 9 bases at J, with 9 bases between. DNA of the CDR3: TGTGCCAGCAGCTTAAGCGGAGTTGAGCAGTTCTTC. Protein sequence: CASSLSGVEQFF.

This sequence joins TRBV5-1 and TRBJ1-4, with 7 bases identical to TRBD1. Looked up from germline, CDR1 is SGHRS and CDR2 is YFSETQ. This CDR3 contains 15 residues. Unmatched junction bases numbered 7, after V lost 2 bases and J lost 6 bases. This CDR3 is CASSFLGGGDEKLFF. The CDR3 DNA sequence: TGCGCCAGCAGCTTCCTAGGGGGCGGTGATGAAAAACTGTTTTTT.

This chain uses TRBV7-8 with TRBJ2-5; 10 bases align to TRBD1. The J call may be in error: the DNA end matches TRBJ2-7 better. CDR3 length equals 14 residues. CDR1 is SGHVS, CDR2 FQNEAQ, per germline. The CDR3 region has the DNA TGTGCCAGCAGCTTGGGGACAGGGGCCTACGAGCAGTACTTC. Translated: CASSLGTGAYEQYF.

The genes are TRBV30 and TRBJ2-7; D is possibly TRBD2 (5 bases). V lost 5 bases, J lost 4 bases, and 12 bases lay in between. The CDR3 has 12 amino acids. Germline V lookup: CDR1 GTSNPN, CDR2 SVGIG (reference sequence). Written as DNA, the CDR3 is TGTGCCTGGGGGAGATTGGCTTACGAGCAGTACTTC. This gives the protein CAWGRLAYEQYF.

The chain is built from TRBV19 and TRBJ1-1; D gene ambiguous. Germline lookup yields CDR1 LNHDA and CDR2 SQIVND (reference sequence). The CDR3 has 14 amino acids. Deletions cut 2 bases from V and 4 bases from J, with 11 bases between. CDR3 loop: CASSIIGMGTEAFF. CDR3 nucleotide sequence: TGTGCCAGTAGTATAATCGGGATGGGCACTGAAGCTTTCTTT.

V and J are TRBV2 and TRBJ2-7; TRBD1 agrees at 8 bases. The J segment lost 5 bases and the V segment lost 3 bases, leaving 9 bases of the junction unmatched. The germline V gene has CDR1 SNHLY and CDR2 FYNNEI. The CDR3 is 15 residues long. The CDR3 sequence: CASSEATGAGHEQYF. The CDR3 region has the DNA TGTGCCAGCAGTGAGGCGACAGGGGCGGGCCACGAGCAGTACTTC. Full variable domain (missing parts from reference TRBV2 and TRBJ2-7): EPEVTQTPSHQVTQMGQEVILRCVPISNHLYFYWYRQILGQKVEFLVSFYNNEISEKSEIFDDQFSVERPDGSNFTLKIRSTKLEDSAMYFCASSEATGAGHEQYFGPGTRLTVT.

This clone was observed a single time. The same CDR3 also results from other DNA sequences found in this sample. The chain is built from TRBV19 and TRBJ2-7, with TRBD2 matching over 10 bases. This CDR3 has 14 residues. V was pared by 4 bases and J by 0 bases, with 0 bases of the junction left unmatched. Germline V CDR1 and CDR2: LNHDA, SQIVND (reference sequence). The CDR3 reads CASSRTSGSYEQYF. In DNA form, the CDR3 reads TGTGCCAGTAGTAGGACTAGCGGCTCCTACGAGCAGTACTTC.

CDR3 coding DNA: TGCGCCAGCAGCTTGGTCGGGACTAGAGGCTCCGGGGAGCTGTTTTTT. It specifies CASSLVGTRGSGELFF. The chain links TRBV5-1 to TRBJ2-2; 8 positions match TRBD2. The germline CDR1 and CDR2 sequences are SGHRS and YFSETQ. V lost 0 bases, J lost 6 bases, and 7 bases stayed unmatched. This CDR3 is built from 16 residues.

This clone has a single count. This rearrangement joins TRBV5-1 to TRBJ2-2; TRBD1 is a possible D gene (6 bases). V dropped 2 bases and J dropped 5 bases, with 10 bases sitting between them. The CDR3 spans 14 residues. Germline V gene data show CDR1 as SGHRS and CDR2 as YFSETQ. The CDR3 protein is CASSLEGETGELFF. The DNA of the CDR3 is TGCGCCAGCAGCTTAGAGGGGGAAACCGGGGAGCTGTTTTTT.

The rearrangement uses TRBV6-6 and TRBJ2-5; TRBD1 is a possible D gene (6 bases). CDR1 MNHNY and CDR2 SVGAGI come from the germline V gene (reference sequence). Trimming took off 6 bases at V and 2 bases at J, with 10 bases between the two ends. The CDR3 has 13 residues. CDR3 in amino acids: CASRDSNQETQYF. CDR3 coding DNA: TGTGCCAGCAGGGACAGTAATCAAGAGACCCAGTACTTC.

V gene TRBV19 combines with J gene TRBJ1-3; a possible D gene is TRBD1 (6 bases). Trimming shortened V by 2 bases and J by 2 bases, and 16 bases separated the two germline ends. Germline CDR1 LNHDA, CDR2 SQIVND (reference sequence). This CDR3 has 17 residues. This chain's CDR3 is CASSISHGQSAGNTIYF. The CDR3 coding sequence is TGTGCCAGTAGTATATCCCATGGACAGTCGGCTGGAAACACCATATATTTT.

The gene calls are TRBV7-9 and TRBJ2-7; 12 nucleotides match TRBD1. The V gene's germline CDR1 is SEHNR and CDR2 FQNEAQ (reference sequence). The CDR3 length is 14 residues. V shed 5 bases and J 6 bases; nucleotides not matched to a gene: 5. CDR3 sequence: CASSQRDRGREQYF. CDR3 coding DNA: TGTGCCAGCAGCCAGCGGGACAGGGGGCGCGAGCAGTACTTC. The variable domain in full, with the rest retrieved from reference TRBV7-9 and TRBJ2-7, is DTGVSQNPRHKITKRGQNVTFRCDPISEHNRLYWYRQTLGQGPEFLTYFQNEAQLEKSRLLSDRFSAERPKGSFSTLEIQRTEQGDSAMYLCASSQRDRGREQYFGPGTRLTVT.

The chain uses TRBV30 and TRBJ2-5, with D perhaps matching TRBD2 (6 bases). CDR1 is GTSNPN and CDR2 is SVGIG in the germline V gene (reference sequence). Trimming left V 0 bases short and J 5 bases short, with 19 bases between. The CDR3 length is 16 residues. The CDR3 region has the DNA TGTGCCTGGAGTGTGTCCGGGAGTGGTGGGAGGGAGACCCAGTACTTC. Its protein is CAWSVSGSGGRETQYF.

Only a few counts were recorded for this clone. This sequence joins TRBV4-1 and TRBJ2-1, with TRBD2 identical over 15 bases. The germline CDR1 and CDR2 sequences are MGHRA and YSYEKL. Germline trimming cut 1 base from V and 5 bases from J; bases unmatched to any gene: 12. The length of the CDR3 is 20 residues. The CDR3 nucleotides read TGCGCCAGCAGCCAAGTAAGCAGTGGACTAGCGGGAGGGTCTAACAATGAGCAGTTCTTC. Translation: CASSQVSSGLAGGSNNEQFF.

The genes are TRBV6-1 and TRBJ2-2; TRBD2 is a possible D gene (5 bases). Germline-derived CDR1 and CDR2 are MNHNS and SASEGT. Trimming removed 4 bases from V and 2 bases from J, with 14 bases in between. This CDR3 is built from 16 residues. CDR3 in amino acids: CASSGHGIPNTGELFF. The CDR3 DNA is TGTGCCAGCAGTGGCCACGGGATTCCCAACACCGGGGAGCTGTTTTTT.

CDR3 sequence: CASSRTTSLATDTQYF. The CDR3 region has the DNA TGTGCCAGCAGCCGAACGACTAGCTTAGCCACAGATACGCAGTATTTT. The V gene is TRBV7-2, the J gene TRBJ2-3; 7 nucleotides align to TRBD2. CDR1 SGHTA and CDR2 FQGNSA come from the germline V gene. The length of the CDR3 is 16 residues. The V gene end was trimmed by 5 bases and the J gene end by 2 bases; junction bases not matched to a gene: 10.

V and J are TRBV30 and TRBJ2-5, with D uncertain. The J call is uncertain, as TRBJ2-7 better fits the DNA end. Germline V lookup: CDR1 GTSNPN, CDR2 SVGIG (reference sequence). This CDR3 contains 12 residues. The CDR3 loop is CAWKPSNYEQYF. DNA for the CDR3: TGTGCCTGGAAGCCCTCTAACTACGAGCAGTACTTC.

The chain has TRBV5-1 and TRBJ2-3, with D perhaps TRBD1 (7 bases). This CDR3 is built from 16 residues. CDR1 is SGHRS, CDR2 YFSETQ, per germline. V gave up 2 bases and J gave up 4 bases, with 17 bases separating them. CDR3 nucleotide sequence: TGCGCCAGCAGCTTTGGGGCAGGGGGGAGTGCAGATACGCAGTATTTT. Its protein is CASSFGAGGSADTQYF. The full variable domain, rest sourced from reference TRBV5-1 and TRBJ2-3, is KAGVTQTPRYLIKTRGQQVTLSCSPISGHRSVSWYQQTPGQGLQFLFEYFSETQRNKGNFPGRFSGRQFSNSRSEMNVSTLELGDSALYLCASSFGAGGSADTQYFGPGTRLTVL.

The chain recombines TRBV16 with TRBJ1-2; no definite D call. The CDR3 has 11 amino acids. V dropped 2 bases and J dropped 8 bases, with 6 bases sitting between them. Per germline, CDR1 KGHSY and CDR2 FQNENV. The chain's CDR3 is CASSQAEGYTF. In DNA, the CDR3 is TGTGCCAGCAGCCAAGCTGAGGGCTACACCTTC.

The chain has TRBV7-2 and TRBJ1-1; 8 bases match TRBD1. V was clipped by 6 bases and J by 1 base; unmatched bases: 4. The CDR3 totals 14 residues. CDR1 and CDR2 from the germline V gene are SGHTA and FQGNSA. CDR3 bases: TGTGCCAGCAGTCCCGGACAGGGGAACACTGAAGCTTTCTTT. Translated, it gives CASSPGQGNTEAFF.

The chain has TRBV28 and TRBJ1-2; 9 nucleotides match TRBD1. The CDR3 sequence is 16 residues long. Germline CDR1 MDHEN, CDR2 SYDVKM. V lost 5 bases, J lost 4 bases, and 11 bases stayed unmatched. The CDR3 DNA sequence: TGTGCCAGCAGTCCGGGACAGGGTCTACGAAGCTATGGCTACACCTTC. This sequence encodes CASSPGQGLRSYGYTF.

The chain couples TRBV5-6 to TRBJ2-7; TRBD2 might be the D (5 bases). V lost 2 bases and J lost 5, with 14 bases in between. CDR3 length: 14 amino acids. In germline, CDR1 is SGHDT, CDR2 YYEEEE. The CDR3 loop reads CASSFVGRVDEQYF. The CDR3, as DNA: TGTGCCAGCAGCTTTGTAGGGAGAGTCGACGAGCAGTACTTC.